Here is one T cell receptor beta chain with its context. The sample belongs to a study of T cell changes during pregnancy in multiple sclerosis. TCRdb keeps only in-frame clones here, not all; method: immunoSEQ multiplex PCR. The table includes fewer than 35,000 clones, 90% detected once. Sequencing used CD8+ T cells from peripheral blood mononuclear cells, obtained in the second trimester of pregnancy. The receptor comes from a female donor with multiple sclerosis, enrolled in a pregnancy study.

The CDR3 nucleotides are TGCAGCGTTGAATCCCTGTCCTTGTATGGCTACACCTTC. Translated, it gives CSVESLSLYGYTF. The rearrangement uses TRBV29-1 and TRBJ1-2; no definite D call. Trimming took off 2 bases at V and 5 bases at J, with 12 bases between the two ends. Per germline, CDR1 SQVTM and CDR2 ANQGSEA. CDR3 size: 13 residues.